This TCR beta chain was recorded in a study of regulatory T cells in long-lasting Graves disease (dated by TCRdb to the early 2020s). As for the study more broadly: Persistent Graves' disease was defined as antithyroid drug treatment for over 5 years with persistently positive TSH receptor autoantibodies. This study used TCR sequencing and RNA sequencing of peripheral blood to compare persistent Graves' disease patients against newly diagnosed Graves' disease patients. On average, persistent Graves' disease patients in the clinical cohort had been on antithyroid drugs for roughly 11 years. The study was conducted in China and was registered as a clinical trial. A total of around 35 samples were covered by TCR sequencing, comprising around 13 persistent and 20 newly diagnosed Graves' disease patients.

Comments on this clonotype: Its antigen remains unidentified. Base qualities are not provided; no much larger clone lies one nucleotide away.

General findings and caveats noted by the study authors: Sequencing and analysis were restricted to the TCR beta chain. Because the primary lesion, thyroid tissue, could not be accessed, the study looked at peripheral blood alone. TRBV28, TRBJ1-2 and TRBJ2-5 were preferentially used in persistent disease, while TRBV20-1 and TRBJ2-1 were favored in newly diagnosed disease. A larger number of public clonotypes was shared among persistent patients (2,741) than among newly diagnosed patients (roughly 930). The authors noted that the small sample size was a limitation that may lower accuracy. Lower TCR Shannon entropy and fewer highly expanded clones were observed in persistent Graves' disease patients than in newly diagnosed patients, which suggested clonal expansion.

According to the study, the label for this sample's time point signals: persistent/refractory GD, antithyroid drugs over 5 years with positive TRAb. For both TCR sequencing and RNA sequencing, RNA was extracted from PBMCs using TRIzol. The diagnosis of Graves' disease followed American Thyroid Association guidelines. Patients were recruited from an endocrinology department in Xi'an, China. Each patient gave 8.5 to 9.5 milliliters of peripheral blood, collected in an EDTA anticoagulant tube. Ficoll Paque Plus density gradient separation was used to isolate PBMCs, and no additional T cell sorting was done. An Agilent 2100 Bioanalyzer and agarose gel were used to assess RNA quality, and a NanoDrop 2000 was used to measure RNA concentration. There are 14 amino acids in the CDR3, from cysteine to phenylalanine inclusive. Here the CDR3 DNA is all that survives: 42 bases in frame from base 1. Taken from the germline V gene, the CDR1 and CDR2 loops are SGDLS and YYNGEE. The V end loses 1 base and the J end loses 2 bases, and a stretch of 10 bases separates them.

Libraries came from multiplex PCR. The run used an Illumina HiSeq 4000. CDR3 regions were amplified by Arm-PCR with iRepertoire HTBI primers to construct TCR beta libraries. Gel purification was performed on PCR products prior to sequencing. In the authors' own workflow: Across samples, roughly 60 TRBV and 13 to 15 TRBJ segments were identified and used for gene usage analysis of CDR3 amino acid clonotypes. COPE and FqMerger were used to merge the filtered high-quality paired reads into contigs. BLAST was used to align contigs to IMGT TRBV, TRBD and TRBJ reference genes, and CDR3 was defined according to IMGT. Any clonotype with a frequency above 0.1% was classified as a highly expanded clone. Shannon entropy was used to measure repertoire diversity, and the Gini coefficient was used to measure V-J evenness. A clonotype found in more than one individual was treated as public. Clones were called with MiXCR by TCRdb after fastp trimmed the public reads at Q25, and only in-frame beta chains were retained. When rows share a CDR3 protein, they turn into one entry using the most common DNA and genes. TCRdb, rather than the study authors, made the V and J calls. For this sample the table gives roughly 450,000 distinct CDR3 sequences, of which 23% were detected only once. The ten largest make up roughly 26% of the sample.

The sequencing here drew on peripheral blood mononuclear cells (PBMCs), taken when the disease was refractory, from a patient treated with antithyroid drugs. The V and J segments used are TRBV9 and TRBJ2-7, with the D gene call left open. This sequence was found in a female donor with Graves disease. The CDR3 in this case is CASSVLFPTYEQYF. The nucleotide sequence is TGTGCCAGCAGCGTATTATTCCCTACCTACGAGCAGTACTTC.